The rows below give T cell receptor beta chains drawn from one sample of a study of shared clonotypes between healthy human individuals. Method: immunoSEQ multiplex PCR; TCRdb's copy keeps in-frame clones and lacks some. The sample has some 2,100,000 clones; about 92% are singletons. The specimen sequenced was naive CD8+ T cells from PBMCs. These receptors were taken from a man younger than 35 in good health. Some clones in this sample may be carry-over from other donors' samples. The CDR3 runs from the conserved cysteine through the conserved F or W. Fields, in order: J gene, clone size, V gene, D gene, CDR3 length, CDR3 DNA, CDR3 protein. A D gene is named only where the DNA matches it firmly. Where a row states a size, it is once, few, many or the class of an expanded clone; other rows omit it.

J: TRBJ1-4
size: .
V: TRBV28
D: .
length: 14
DNA: TGTGCCAGCAGTTTCCCCGGGGGGCGAGAAAAACTGTTTTTT
CDR3: CASSFPGGREKLFF

J: TRBJ1-2
size: .
V: TRBV19
D: .
length: 14
DNA: TGTGCCAGTACCCACCTCCGACGGGCCTATGGCTACACCTTC
CDR3: CASTHLRRAYGYTF

J: TRBJ2-5
size: .
V: TRBV5-6
D: .
length: 15
DNA: TGTGCCAGCAGCCACCATGGGGCAGCGGGCGAGACCCAGTACTTC
CDR3: CASSHHGAAGETQYF

J: TRBJ2-7
size: .
V: TRBV9
D: .
length: 14
DNA: TGTGCCAGCAGCGTGGGAGAAGCCCCCTACGAGCAGTACTTC
CDR3: CASSVGEAPYEQYF

J: TRBJ1-4
size: .
V: TRBV4-3
D: .
length: 17
DNA: TGCGCCAGCAGCCAAGATCCTCCGGGGACAACTAATGAAAAACTGTTTTTT
CDR3: CASSQDPPGTTNEKLFF

J: TRBJ2-1
size: .
V: TRBV5-1
D: .
length: 12
DNA: TGCGCCAGCAGCTTGGAGGGGAATGAGCAGTTCTTC
CDR3: CASSLEGNEQFF

J: TRBJ2-1
size: .
V: TRBV6-5
D: .
length: 13
DNA: TGTGCCAGCAGTTACATCGGTGGGAATGAGCAGTTCTTC
CDR3: CASSYIGGNEQFF

J: TRBJ2-7
size: .
V: TRBV5-1
D: TRBD2
length: 17
DNA: TGCGCCAGCAGCTTGGGACGGCCTGCGGGAGCGTTAGAGGAGCAGTACTTC
CDR3: CASSLGRPAGALEEQYF

J: TRBJ2-2
size: once
V: TRBV27
D: .
length: 15
DNA: TGTGCCAGCAGTTGGAGCAGGGGTAGAACCGGGGAGCTGTTTTTT
CDR3: CASSWSRGRTGELFF

J: TRBJ1-2
size: .
V: TRBV5-6
D: .
length: 15
DNA: TGTGCCAGCAGCTCTACAGAGATACCAAACTATGGCTACACCTTC
CDR3: CASSSTEIPNYGYTF

J: TRBJ2-7
size: .
V: TRBV27
D: .
length: 14
DNA: TGTGCCAGCAATTCTGCTAGGTACCCGTTAGAGCAGTACTTC
CDR3: CASNSARYPLEQYF

J: TRBJ2-5
size: .
V: TRBV9
D: .
length: 16
DNA: TGTGCCAGCAGCGTTTATCCGTCAGGGGACCGGGAGACCCAGTACTTC
CDR3: CASSVYPSGDRETQYF

J: TRBJ1-1
size: .
V: TRBV28
D: .
length: 14
DNA: TGTGCCAGCAGCTCCAACTTGCCTGACACTGAAGCTTTCTTT
CDR3: CASSSNLPDTEAFF

J: TRBJ2-7
size: .
V: TRBV25-1
D: .
length: 13
DNA: TGTGCCAGCAGTGACCCGGGGGCCAACGAGCAGTACTTC
CDR3: CASSDPGANEQYF

J: TRBJ1-4
size: few
V: TRBV5-6
D: TRBD1
length: 14
DNA: TGTGCCAGCAGCGGGACAGGCTTTAATGAAAAACTGTTTTTT
CDR3: CASSGTGFNEKLFF

J: TRBJ2-7
size: .
V: TRBV6-5
D: TRBD1
length: 14
DNA: TGTGCCACCGGCCCCAGGGACAGGGGTAGCGAGCAGTACTTC
CDR3: CATGPRDRGSEQYF

J: TRBJ2-3
size: .
V: TRBV7-3
D: TRBD2
length: 15
DNA: TGTGCCAGCAGCTTAACTAGCGGGACCACAGATACGCAGTATTTT
CDR3: CASSLTSGTTDTQYF

J: TRBJ1-2
size: .
V: TRBV25-1
D: .
length: 13
DNA: TGTGCCAGCACCCCCGGCCTCAGCTATGGCTACACCTTC
CDR3: CASTPGLSYGYTF

J: TRBJ2-3
size: .
V: TRBV5-5
D: TRBD1
length: 14
DNA: TGTGCCAGCAGCCGGACAGGGGGGCCAGATACGCAGTATTTT
CDR3: CASSRTGGPDTQYF

J: TRBJ2-7
size: .
V: TRBV27
D: .
length: 17
DNA: TGTGCCAGCTTTTCAAATCCCCCCAGAGGGCCGGGCGTCGAGCAGTACTTC
CDR3: CASFSNPPRGPGVEQYF

J: TRBJ2-7
size: .
V: TRBV29-1
D: .
length: 13
DNA: TGCAGCGTGGACTTTGGGGACTCCTACGAGCAGTACTTC
CDR3: CSVDFGDSYEQYF

J: TRBJ2-1
size: .
V: TRBV28
D: .
length: 21
DNA: TGTGCCAGCAGTTTGAGGCTGCACTACAATGAGCAGTTGGAGCACTACAATGAGCAGTTCTTC
CDR3: CASSLRLHYNEQLEHYNEQFF

J: TRBJ1-5
size: .
V: TRBV13
D: .
length: 15
DNA: TGTGCCAGCAGCTCGCGTTTGTGGGGCCAGGGGCCCCAGCATTTT
CDR3: CASSSRLWGQGPQHF

J: TRBJ1-1
size: .
V: TRBV5-1
D: .
length: 14
DNA: TGCGCCAGCAGCTCCACAGGGTTGAGCACTGAAGCTTTCTTT
CDR3: CASSSTGLSTEAFF

J: TRBJ1-1
size: few
V: TRBV4-3
D: TRBD1
length: 15
DNA: TGCGCCAGCAGCCGCCGACAGGGGAGCGACACTGAAGCTTTCTTT
CDR3: CASSRRQGSDTEAFF

J: TRBJ1-3
size: .
V: TRBV7-8
D: .
length: 16
DNA: TGTGCCAGCAGCTCGACCCCGGGGGGTTCGGGAAACACCATATATTTT
CDR3: CASSSTPGGSGNTIYF

J: TRBJ2-5
size: .
V: TRBV4-3
D: .
length: 15
DNA: TGCGCCAGCAGCCAAGAGGCCGGGGGGCGGGAGACCCAGTACTTC
CDR3: CASSQEAGGRETQYF

J: TRBJ2-2
size: .
V: TRBV27
D: .
length: 15
DNA: TGTGCCAGCAGTTTGGTCGGGGCGAACACCGGGGAGCTGTTTTTT
CDR3: CASSLVGANTGELFF

J: TRBJ1-2
size: .
V: TRBV4-1
D: .
length: 14
DNA: TGCGCCAGCAGCCAGCGGGACCGCGGGGGTGGCTACACCTTC
CDR3: CASSQRDRGGGYTF

J: TRBJ1-4
size: .
V: TRBV2
D: .
length: 15
DNA: TGTGCCAGCAGGTACCAGCACGCGCTTAATGAAAAACTGTTTTTT
CDR3: CASRYQHALNEKLFF

J: TRBJ1-2
size: once
V: TRBV29-1
D: .
length: 12
DNA: TGCAGCGTTGAACAGGGCGGCTATGGCTACACCTTC
CDR3: CSVEQGGYGYTF

J: TRBJ2-7
size: .
V: TRBV4-3
D: TRBD1
length: 16
DNA: TGCGCCAGCAGCCAAGATCCGCAGGGGGCTTCCTACGAGCAGTACTTC
CDR3: CASSQDPQGASYEQYF

J: TRBJ2-7
size: .
V: TRBV6-6
D: TRBD1
length: 13
DNA: TGTGCCAGCAGTGGCGACAGGGGCTACGAGCAGTACTTC
CDR3: CASSGDRGYEQYF

J: TRBJ2-7
size: .
V: TRBV28
D: TRBD2
length: 15
DNA: TGTGCCAGCAGTCCTCAGCGGGAGAACTCCTACGAGCAGTACTTC
CDR3: CASSPQRENSYEQYF

J: TRBJ2-5
size: .
V: TRBV7-3
D: .
length: 13
DNA: TGTGCCAGCAGCTCGGGAAACGGGGAGACCCAGTACTTC
CDR3: CASSSGNGETQYF

J: TRBJ1-5
size: .
V: TRBV27
D: TRBD1
length: 15
DNA: TGTGCCAGCAGTTCCGTCGGGACAGGGAATCAGCCCCAGCATTTT
CDR3: CASSSVGTGNQPQHF

J: TRBJ2-1
size: .
V: TRBV27
D: .
length: 15
DNA: TGTGCCAGCAGTTTAAGTGCGCCCTCTTACAATGAGCAGTTCTTC
CDR3: CASSLSAPSYNEQFF

J: TRBJ1-1
size: once
V: TRBV5-4
D: .
length: 14
DNA: TGTGCCAGCAGCTTTTACCGGGACACTCCTGAAGCTTTCTTT
CDR3: CASSFYRDTPEAFF

J: TRBJ2-6
size: .
V: TRBV13
D: .
length: 16
DNA: TGTGCCAGCAGCCATGCAGGAAGCTCTGGGGCCAACGTCCTGACTTTC
CDR3: CASSHAGSSGANVLTF

J: TRBJ2-1
size: .
V: TRBV7-2
D: TRBD2
length: 18
DNA: TGTGCCAGCAGCACCGTTTCTAGCGGGAGATGGCCATACAATGAGCAGTTCTTC
CDR3: CASSTVSSGRWPYNEQFF

J: TRBJ2-7
size: .
V: TRBV10-2
D: .
length: 15
DNA: TGCGCCAGCAGTGAGGAGGGACACTTCTCCTACGAGCAGTACTTC
CDR3: CASSEEGHFSYEQYF

J: TRBJ2-5
size: .
V: TRBV7-9
D: .
length: 15
DNA: TGTGCCAGCAGCGACATGGGGGGGGCTCAAGAGACCCAGTACTTC
CDR3: CASSDMGGAQETQYF

J: TRBJ2-7
size: .
V: TRBV13
D: .
length: 14
DNA: TGTGCCAGCAGTTCAGGGGCCCTCTCCTACGAGCAGTACTTC
CDR3: CASSSGALSYEQYF

J: TRBJ2-3
size: .
V: TRBV19
D: TRBD2
length: 15
DNA: TGTGCCAGTAGCTCAACTGGACTAGCGGCAGATACGCAGTATTTT
CDR3: CASSSTGLAADTQYF

J: TRBJ2-7
size: .
V: TRBV6-1
D: .
length: 14
DNA: TGTGCCAGCAGTAAGGGGTCGATCTCCTACGAGCAGTACTTC
CDR3: CASSKGSISYEQYF

J: TRBJ2-7
size: once
V: TRBV15
D: .
length: 13
DNA: TGTGCCACCAGCCCAGCCCCCCTGTGGGAGCAGTACTTC
CDR3: CATSPAPLWEQYF

J: TRBJ2-5
size: .
V: TRBV7-9
D: .
length: 14
DNA: TGTGCCAGCAGCTTAACTTTGACCCGAGAGACCCAGTACTTC
CDR3: CASSLTLTRETQYF